This T cell receptor (beta chain) was recovered during a study of identical twins. MiXCR, applied by TCRdb to the 5' RACE reads, yields one record per CDR3 protein. The sample yields some 790,000 distinct CDR3 sequences, roughly 20% seen once. Study-wide points: Without tracking the same donors, conclusions rested on cross-sectional statistical analysis.

This clonotype occurred many times. Its antigen remains unknown. The CDR3 runs to 12 residues. J was trimmed by 12 bases and V by 6 bases; bases with no gene match: 7. These same data were also listed under a study on T cells expressing NK-cell markers. That work contributes: The authors applied an anti-gamma-delta TCR antibody in several experiments, and it restricted sorting to alpha-beta TCR T cells. Of the CD8+ T cell pool in about six donors, roughly 1.0-7.0% was accounted for by dominant NKG2C+ clonotypes.

The chain combines TRBV12-3 or TRBV12-4 with TRBJ2-1; TRBD2 aligns across 8 bases. The sample was PBMCs. This TCR was recovered from a woman aged 18-29 years in good health. The CDR3 nucleotides are TGTGCCAGCAGCGGGAGCGGGAGAGGGCAGTTCTTC. Residues: CASSGSGRGQFF.